Shown below are 2 T cell receptor beta chains from a single sample sequenced in a study of T-cell memory formation after mild COVID-19. Using its own MiXCR run on the 5' RACE reads, TCRdb lists one record per CDR3 protein. The sample lists about 350,000 distinct CDR3 sequences; under 30% were seen once. The sequenced sample was PBMCs or a T cell subset sorted from them (not recorded which). All receptors come from an adult woman who had mild COVID-19 (a few samples of this study predate the infection). Cell type and time point are not known.

The V call is TRBV7-8, the J call TRBJ2-1, with TRBD2 matching 7 bases. The trim removed 4 bases at V and 10 bases at J, leaving 10 bases unmatched. Germline-derived CDR1 and CDR2 are SGHVS and FQNEAQ. The CDR3 has 14 residues. CDR3 residues: CASSSSGGVREQFF. The CDR3 DNA is TGTGCCAGCAGCTCGTCTGGGGGGGTTCGGGAGCAGTTCTTC.

This clonotype was detected only a few times. The chain has TRBV6-5 and TRBJ1-2; TRBD1 aligns across 7 bases. Germline CDR1 is MNHEY and CDR2 is SVGAGI. Trimming cost V 1 base and J 10 bases; bases outside gene matches: 3. The length of the CDR3 is 12 residues. Here the CDR3 DNA reads TGTGCCAGCAGTTACTTCCAGGGGGACTACACCTTC. This gives the protein CASSYFQGDYTF.